A single sample gave rise to the 8 T cell receptor beta chains below, sequenced in a study of T cells in Graves' hyperthyroidism and ophthalmopathy. TCR beta CDR3 region amplification was performed from RNA transcripts. Carried out on the TCR CDR3, a first-round RT-PCR used the HTBI primer set. MiXCR, applied by TCRdb to the multiplex PCR reads, yields one record per CDR3 protein. The repertoire consists of 250,000 to 300,000 distinct CDR3 sequences, with 10% to 15% occurring once and the leading ten covering approximately 7.8%. Sequencing was done on a sample of blood. Receptors were obtained from a woman in her thirties with Graves' hyperthyroidism that later progressed to Graves' ophthalmopathy.

This rearrangement joins TRBV29-1 to TRBJ2-1; D remains ambiguous. This CDR3 spans 10 amino acids. The V end was cut by 2 bases, the J end by 9 bases, with 5 bases between. Germline V lookup: CDR1 SQVTM, CDR2 ANQGSEA. In nucleotides, the CDR3 is TGCAGCGTTGAATGGGGTGAGCAGTTCTTC. This gives the protein CSVEWGEQFF.

The gene calls are TRBV19 and TRBJ2-1; 9 positions match TRBD1. The germline gives CDR1 LNHDA, CDR2 SQIVND (reference sequence). This CDR3 is 16 amino acids long. The junction had 12 bases not matched to a gene; V was cut back by 3 bases and J by 9 bases. CDR3 bases: TGTGCCAGTAGTATGGGCGGGACAGGGAGGTTGACTGAGCAGTTCTTC. This translates into CASSMGGTGRLTEQFF.

The chain joins TRBV4-3 to TRBJ2-5; TRBD2 aligns across 7 bases. The CDR3 totals 15 residues. The germline V gene encodes CDR1 LGHNA and CDR2 YSLEER. V lost 2 bases and J lost 5; bases outside the gene matches: 8. This chain's CDR3 is CASSQSWGGKETQYF. The CDR3 DNA reads TGCGCCAGCAGCCAATCCTGGGGGGGGAAGGAGACCCAGTACTTC.

For this clonotype: With a far larger clone one base away, a read error is the likely cause. V is TRBV12-3 or TRBV12-4 and J is TRBJ2-7; D gene ambiguous. The CDR3 runs to 13 residues. The CDR3: CASGLGPSYEQYF. The CDR3 DNA sequence: TGTGCCAGCGGTTTAGGACCCAGCTACGAGCAGTACTTC.

The chain joins TRBV7-9 to TRBJ2-7; 10 bases map to TRBD2. CDR1 and CDR2 (germline): SEHNR, FQNEAQ (reference sequence). The CDR3 is 15 residues long. Trimming cost V 5 bases and J 0 bases; bases outside gene matches: 4. DNA for the CDR3: TGTGCCAGCAGCGGGTGGACTAGCGGCTCCTACGAGCAGTACTTC. Encoded protein: CASSGWTSGSYEQYF.

This clonotype has ten or more counts. The V gene is TRBV7-2, the J gene TRBJ2-5, with 7 bases that match TRBD1. Trimming took 5 bases from V and 4 from J; bases not matched to a gene: 4. Germline V gives CDR1 SGHTA, CDR2 FQGNSA. The CDR3 has 13 amino acids. In DNA form, the CDR3 reads TGTGCCAGCAGCCTACAGGGGAGAGAGACCCAGTACTTC. Translated, it gives CASSLQGRETQYF.

The rearrangement links TRBV7-9 to TRBJ2-7; the match to TRBD2 covers 9 bases. The CDR3 has 14 residues. The V segment lost 1 base and the J segment 3 bases; nucleotides outside the gene matches: 1. Germline lookup yields CDR1 SEHNR and CDR2 FQNEAQ (reference sequence). In DNA, the CDR3 is TGTGCCAGCAGCTTAGGACTAGCGGACTACGAGCAGTACTTC. Translating it yields CASSLGLADYEQYF.

This clonotype was detected ten times or more. The rearrangement joins TRBV29-1 to TRBJ2-1, with 12 bases identical to TRBD2. Trimming took 7 bases from V and 4 from J; bases not matched to a gene: 8. There are 15 residues in the CDR3. Germline assignment: CDR1 SQVTM and CDR2 ANQGSEA. The CDR3 DNA sequence: TGCAGCGCTGACCTGGGACTAGCGGGTTACAATGAGCAGTTCTTC. It translates to CSADLGLAGYNEQFF.